This T cell receptor (beta chain) was sequenced during a study of blood T cell repertoires in COVID-19. About the study: PBMCs, B-cell-depleted T cells, or T cells provided the cDNA or gDNA that made up the material.

Profiled with immunoSEQ multiplex PCR; TCRdb holds only in-frame clones, not every one. The data show 150,000 to 200,000 clones, roughly 89% seen once. Sequenced input: peripheral blood. This TCR came from a man aged 50 or older with acute or convalescent COVID-19.

CDR3 protein: CASSLGLAGAVEQFF. The CDR3 DNA follows: TGTGCCAGCTCACTGGGACTAGCGGGAGCGGTTGAGCAGTTCTTC. This chain connects TRBV18 to TRBJ2-1; 14 positions agree with TRBD2. This CDR3 region has 15 residues. Germline V gene data show CDR1 as KGHSH and CDR2 as LQKENI. Trimming removed 4 bases from V and 9 bases from J; junction bases left unmatched: 5.